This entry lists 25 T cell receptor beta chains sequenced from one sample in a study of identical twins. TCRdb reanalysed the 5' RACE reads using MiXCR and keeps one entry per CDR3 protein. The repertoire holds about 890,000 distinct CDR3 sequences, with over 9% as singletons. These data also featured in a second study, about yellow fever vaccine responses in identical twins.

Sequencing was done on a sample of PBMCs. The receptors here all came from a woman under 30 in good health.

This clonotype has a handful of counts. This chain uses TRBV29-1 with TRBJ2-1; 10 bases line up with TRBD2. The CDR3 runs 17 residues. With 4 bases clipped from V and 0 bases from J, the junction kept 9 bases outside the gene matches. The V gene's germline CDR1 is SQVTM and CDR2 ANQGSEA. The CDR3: CSVGSLAGENSYNEQFF. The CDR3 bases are TGCAGCGTTGGTAGCCTAGCGGGGGAGAACTCCTACAATGAGCAGTTCTTC.

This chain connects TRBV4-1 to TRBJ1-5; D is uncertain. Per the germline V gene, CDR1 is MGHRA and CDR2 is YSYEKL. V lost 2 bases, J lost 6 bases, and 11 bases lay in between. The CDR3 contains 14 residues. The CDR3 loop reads CASSQLVRTQPQHF. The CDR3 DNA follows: TGCGCCAGCAGCCAACTCGTCAGGACTCAGCCCCAGCATTTT.

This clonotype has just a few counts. The chain's CDR3 is CASSPPSGGASGNEQFF. DNA of the CDR3: TGTGCCAGCAGCCCACCTAGCGGGGGGGCCTCTGGGAATGAGCAGTTCTTC. V is TRBV7-9 and J is TRBJ2-1, with 12 bases identical to TRBD2. CDR3 length: 17 residues. CDR1 is SEHNR, CDR2 FQNEAQ, per germline (reference sequence). V lost 5 bases to trimming and J lost 7 bases; unmatched junction nucleotides: 12.

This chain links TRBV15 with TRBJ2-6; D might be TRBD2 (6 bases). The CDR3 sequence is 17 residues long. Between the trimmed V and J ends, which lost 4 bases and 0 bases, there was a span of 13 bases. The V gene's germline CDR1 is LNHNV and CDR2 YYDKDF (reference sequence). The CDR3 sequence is CATSIWFGSSGANVLTF. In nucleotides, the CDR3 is TGTGCCACCAGCATATGGTTCGGGAGCTCTGGGGCCAACGTCCTGACTTTC. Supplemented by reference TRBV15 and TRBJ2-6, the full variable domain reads DAMVIQNPRYQVTQFGKPVTLSCSQTLNHNVMYWYQQKSSQAPKLLFHYYDKDFNNEADTPDNFQSRRPNTSFCFLDIRSPGLGDTAMYLCATSIWFGSSGANVLTFGAGSRLTVL.

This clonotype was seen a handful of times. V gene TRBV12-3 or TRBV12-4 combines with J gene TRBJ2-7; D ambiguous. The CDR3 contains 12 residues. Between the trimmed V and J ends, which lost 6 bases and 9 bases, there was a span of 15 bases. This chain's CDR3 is CASSPESQVQYF. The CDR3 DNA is TGTGCCAGCAGCCCCGAGTCGCAGGTGCAGTACTTC.

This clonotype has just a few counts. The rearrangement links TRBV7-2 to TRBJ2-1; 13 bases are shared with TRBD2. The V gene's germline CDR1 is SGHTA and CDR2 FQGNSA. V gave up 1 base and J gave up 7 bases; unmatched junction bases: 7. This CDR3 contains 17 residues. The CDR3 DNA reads TGTGCCAGCAGCTTAGTAGGGGGGGGACTAGCGGGAAATGAGCAGTTCTTC. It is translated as CASSLVGGGLAGNEQFF.

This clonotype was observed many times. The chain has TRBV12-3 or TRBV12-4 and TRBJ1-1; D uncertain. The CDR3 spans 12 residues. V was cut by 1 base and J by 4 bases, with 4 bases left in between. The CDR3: CASSLGTTEAFF. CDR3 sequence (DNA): TGTGCCAGCAGTTTAGGGACCACTGAAGCTTTCTTT.

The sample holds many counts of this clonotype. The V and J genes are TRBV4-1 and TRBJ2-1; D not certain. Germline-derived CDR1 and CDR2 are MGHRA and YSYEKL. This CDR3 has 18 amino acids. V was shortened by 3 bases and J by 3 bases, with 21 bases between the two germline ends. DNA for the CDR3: TGCGCCAGCAGCCATAAAATGCGAAGTGCGGAACACTACAATGAGCAGTTCTTC. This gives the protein CASSHKMRSAEHYNEQFF.

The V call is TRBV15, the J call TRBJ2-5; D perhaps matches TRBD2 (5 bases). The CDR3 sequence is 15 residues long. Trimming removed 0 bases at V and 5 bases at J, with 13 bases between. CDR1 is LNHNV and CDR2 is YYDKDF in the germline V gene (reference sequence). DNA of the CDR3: TGTGCCACCAGCAGAGATTTGCCGGGATGGGAGACCCAGTACTTC. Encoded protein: CATSRDLPGWETQYF.

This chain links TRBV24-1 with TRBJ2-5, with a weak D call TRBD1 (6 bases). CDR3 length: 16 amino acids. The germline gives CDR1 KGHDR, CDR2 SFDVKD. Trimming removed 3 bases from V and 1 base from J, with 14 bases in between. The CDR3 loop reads CATSDGADRSQETQYF. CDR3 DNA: TGTGCCACCAGTGATGGGGCCGACAGGAGCCAAGAGACCCAGTACTTC.

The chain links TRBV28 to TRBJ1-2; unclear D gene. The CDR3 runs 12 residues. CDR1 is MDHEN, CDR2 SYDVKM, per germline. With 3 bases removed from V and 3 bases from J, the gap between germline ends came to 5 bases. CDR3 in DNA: TGTGCCAGCAGTTTTCAGTACTATGGCTACACCTTC. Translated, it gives CASSFQYYGYTF.

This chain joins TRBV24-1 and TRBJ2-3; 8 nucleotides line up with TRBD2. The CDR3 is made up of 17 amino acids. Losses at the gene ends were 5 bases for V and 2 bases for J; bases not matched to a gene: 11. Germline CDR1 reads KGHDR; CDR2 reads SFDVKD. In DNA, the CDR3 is TGTGCCACCAGTGCCCCTCTGGAGCGGGAGCCCACAGATACGCAGTATTTT. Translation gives CATSAPLEREPTDTQYF.

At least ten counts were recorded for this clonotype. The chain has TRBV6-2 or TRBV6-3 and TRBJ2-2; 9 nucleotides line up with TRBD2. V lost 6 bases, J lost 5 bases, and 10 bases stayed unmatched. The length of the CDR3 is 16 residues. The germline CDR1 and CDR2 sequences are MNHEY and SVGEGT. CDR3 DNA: TGTGCCAGCAGCCACGACCGCGGGGGGGCAACCGGGGAGCTGTTTTTT. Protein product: CASSHDRGGATGELFF.

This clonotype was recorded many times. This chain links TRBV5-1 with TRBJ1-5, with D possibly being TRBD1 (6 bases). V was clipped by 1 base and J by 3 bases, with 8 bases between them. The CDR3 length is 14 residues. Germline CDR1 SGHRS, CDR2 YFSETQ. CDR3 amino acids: CASSLTGLNQPQHF. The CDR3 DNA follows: TGCGCCAGCAGCTTGACAGGGCTCAATCAGCCCCAGCATTTT.

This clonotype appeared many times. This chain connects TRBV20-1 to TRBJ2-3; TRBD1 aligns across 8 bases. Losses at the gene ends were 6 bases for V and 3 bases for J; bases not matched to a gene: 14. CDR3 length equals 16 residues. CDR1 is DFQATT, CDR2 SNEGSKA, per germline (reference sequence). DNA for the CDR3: TGCAGTGCCACCACTCAAATACAGGGGGATACAGATACGCAGTATTTT. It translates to CSATTQIQGDTDTQYF.

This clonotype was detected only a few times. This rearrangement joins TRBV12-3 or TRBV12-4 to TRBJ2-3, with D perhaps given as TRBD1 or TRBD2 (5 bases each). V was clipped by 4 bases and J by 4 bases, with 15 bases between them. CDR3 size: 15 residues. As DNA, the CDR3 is TGTGCCAGCAGTTCAGGCAGGGAGAGGGCAGATACGCAGTATTTT. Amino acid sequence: CASSSGRERADTQYF.

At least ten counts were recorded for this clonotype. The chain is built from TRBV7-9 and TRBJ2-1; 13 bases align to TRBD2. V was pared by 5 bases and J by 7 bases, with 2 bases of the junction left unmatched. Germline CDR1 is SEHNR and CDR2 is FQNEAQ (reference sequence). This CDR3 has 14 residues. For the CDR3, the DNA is TGTGCCAGCAGCACTAGCGGGGGGGGGAATGAGCAGTTCTTC. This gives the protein CASSTSGGGNEQFF.

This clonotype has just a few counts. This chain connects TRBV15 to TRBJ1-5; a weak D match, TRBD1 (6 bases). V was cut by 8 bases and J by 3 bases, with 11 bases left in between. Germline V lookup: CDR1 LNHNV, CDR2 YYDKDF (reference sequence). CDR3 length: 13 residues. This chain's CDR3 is CATRHRDNQPQHF. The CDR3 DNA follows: TGTGCCACCCGGCACAGGGACAATCAGCCCCAGCATTTT.

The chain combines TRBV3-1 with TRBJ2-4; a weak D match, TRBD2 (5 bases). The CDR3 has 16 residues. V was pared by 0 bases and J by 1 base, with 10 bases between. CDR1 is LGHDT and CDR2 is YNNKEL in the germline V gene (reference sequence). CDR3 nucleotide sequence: TGTGCCAGCAGCCAAGAGGCGGGTAGGGCCAAAAACATTCAGTACTTC. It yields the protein CASSQEAGRAKNIQYF. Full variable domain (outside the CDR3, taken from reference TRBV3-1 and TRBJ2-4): DTAVSQTPKYLVTQMGNDKSIKCEQNLGHDTMYWYKQDSKKFLKIMFSYNNKELIINETVPNRFSPKSPDKAHLNLHINSLELGDSAVYFCASSQEAGRAKNIQYFGAGTRLSVL.

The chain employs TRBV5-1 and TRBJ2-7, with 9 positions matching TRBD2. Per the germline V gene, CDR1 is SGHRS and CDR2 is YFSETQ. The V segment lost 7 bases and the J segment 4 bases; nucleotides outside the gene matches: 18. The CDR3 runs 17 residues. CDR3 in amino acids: CASQTGGVAGVAYEQYF. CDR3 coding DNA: TGCGCCAGCCAGACAGGCGGGGTAGCGGGAGTGGCGTACGAGCAGTACTTC.

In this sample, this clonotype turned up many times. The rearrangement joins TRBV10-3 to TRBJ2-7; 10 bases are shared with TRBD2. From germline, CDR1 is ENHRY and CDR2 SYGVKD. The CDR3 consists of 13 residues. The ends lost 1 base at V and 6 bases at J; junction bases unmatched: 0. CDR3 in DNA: TGTGCCATCAGTGAGTGGACTAGCGGCGAGCAGTACTTC. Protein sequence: CAISEWTSGEQYF.

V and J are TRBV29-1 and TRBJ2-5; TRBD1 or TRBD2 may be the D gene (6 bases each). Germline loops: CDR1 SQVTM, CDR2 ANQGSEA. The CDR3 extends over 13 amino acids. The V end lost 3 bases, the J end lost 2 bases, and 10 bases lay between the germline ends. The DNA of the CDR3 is TGCAGCGTTGATCGGGGGACACAAGAGACCCAGTACTTC. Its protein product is CSVDRGTQETQYF.

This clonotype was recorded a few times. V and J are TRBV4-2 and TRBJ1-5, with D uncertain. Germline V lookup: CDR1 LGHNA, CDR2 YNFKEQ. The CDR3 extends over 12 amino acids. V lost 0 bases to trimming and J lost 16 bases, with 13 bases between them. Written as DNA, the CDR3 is TGTGCCAGCAGCCAAGATCGGACTCTCCTCCATTTT. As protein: CASSQDRTLLHF.

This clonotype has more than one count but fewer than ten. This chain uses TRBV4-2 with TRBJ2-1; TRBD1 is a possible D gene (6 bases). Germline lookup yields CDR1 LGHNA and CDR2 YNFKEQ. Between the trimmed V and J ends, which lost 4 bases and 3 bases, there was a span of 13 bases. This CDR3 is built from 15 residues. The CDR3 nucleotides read TGTGCCAGCAGCCCACCAGGGGTGGGCTACAATGAGCAGTTCTTC. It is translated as CASSPPGVGYNEQFF.

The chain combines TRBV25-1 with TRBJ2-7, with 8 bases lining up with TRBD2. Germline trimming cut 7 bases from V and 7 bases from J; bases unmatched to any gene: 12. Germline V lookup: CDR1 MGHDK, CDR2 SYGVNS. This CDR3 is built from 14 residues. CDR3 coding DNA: TGTGCCAGCACCTCAAACCGGGAGGGAGATGAGCAGTACTTC. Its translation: CASTSNREGDEQYF.